Shown below are 28 T cell receptor beta chains from a single sample sequenced in a study of T cells in women clearing cervical HPV infection. Profiling relied on immunoSEQ multiplex PCR, and the TCRdb table lists in-frame clones only, not all of them. This sample's table has tens of thousands of clones. The sequenced sample was blood buffy coat. The receptors here all came from a woman aged 18 to 69 with a cervical HPV16 infection that either progressed to CIN3+ or cleared (not recorded which).

A remark on this clone: The read falls 3 residues short of the CDR3 end, and the missing part is taken from the germline J gene. V gene TRBV6-1 combines with J gene TRBJ1-5; weak D call: TRBD1 (6 bases). The length of the CDR3 is 13 residues. Looked up from germline, CDR1 is MNHNS and CDR2 is SASEGT. The ends were cut back, 4 bases at V and 7 bases at J, with 11 bases in the middle. Here the CDR3 reads CASSVTGSQPQHF. The CDR3 bases that were read are TGTGCCAGCAGTGTAACAGGGTCCCAGCCC.

To note about this clone: The CDR3 extends 3 residues past the end of the read, so its final part is completed from the germline J gene. The chain combines TRBV24-1 with TRBJ2-5, with D maybe TRBD1 (6 bases). The CDR3 is 13 amino acids. Germline V lookup: CDR1 KGHDR, CDR2 SFDVKD. V was cut by 4 bases and J by 3 bases, with 8 bases left in between. CDR3 DNA, as far as it was read: TGTGCCACCAGTGACTGGGACAAAGAGACC. Its translation is CATSDWDKET. The full CDR3 reads CATSDWDKETQYF.

The CDR3 bases that were read are TGTGCCAGCAGCCGAATGGGCGGGACAGGGCTCGACCATGGC. Its protein is CASSRMGGTGLDHG. The full CDR3 sequence reads CASSRMGGTGLDHGYTF. V usage is TRBV28 and J usage is TRBJ1-2, with 9 bases aligning to TRBD1. Read coverage stops 3 residues before the CDR3 terminus; the germline J gene supplies the remainder. The V gene end was trimmed by 6 bases and the J gene end by 6 bases; junction bases not matched to a gene: 17. The CDR3 has 17 amino acids. CDR1 and CDR2 (germline): MDHEN, SYDVKM.

Concerning this clone itself: The DNA ends 3 residues before the CDR3 does, and the rest of the CDR3 is filled in from the germline J gene. V is TRBV19 and J is TRBJ2-2, with D perhaps TRBD1 (5 bases). In germline, CDR1 is LNHDA, CDR2 SQIVND (reference sequence). This CDR3 is 15 amino acids long. CDR3 sequence: CASGPGRSGANVLFF. The sequenced CDR3 bases are TGTGCCAGTGGACCAGGGCGCTCTGGGGCCAACGTG.

As for this clone: The read gets to within 3 residues of the CDR3 end, and the germline J gene fills in the rest. V and J are TRBV20-1 and TRBJ2-7; the D gene is possibly TRBD1 (5 bases). The CDR3 runs to 13 residues. CDR1 and CDR2 from the germline V gene are DFQATT and SNEGSKA (reference sequence). Deletions cut 6 bases from V and 2 bases from J, with 14 bases between. The CDR3 loop reads CSALGQLTYEQYF. The sequenced CDR3 bases are TGCAGTGCGTTGGGGCAACTCACCTACGAG.

Details on this clone: The read is 3 residues too short to cover the CDR3 end, so that end is filled in from the germline J gene. The rearrangement joins TRBV2 to TRBJ1-3, with D possibly being TRBD1 (5 bases). Per germline, CDR1 SNHLY and CDR2 FYNNEI. V was shortened by 1 base and J by 0 bases, with 13 bases between the two germline ends. There are 17 residues in the CDR3. CDR3 sequence: CASSEGRGLSSGNTIYF. CDR3 DNA, as far as it was read: TGTGCCAGCAGTGAAGGGAGGGGCTTGAGCTCTGGAAACACC.

As concerns this clone: The read comes to an end 3 residues before the CDR3 does, leaving the germline J gene to fill in the end. This chain joins TRBV7-8 and TRBJ2-1; 12 bases fit TRBD2. V was clipped by 3 bases and J by 3 bases; unmatched bases: 3. Looked up from germline, CDR1 is SGHVS and CDR2 is FQNEAQ. The CDR3 has 16 amino acids. The covered CDR3 bases are TGTGCCAGCAGCTTCGTGGGACTAGCGGGCTACAATGAG. It yields the protein CASSFVGLAGYNE. The full-length CDR3 reads as CASSFVGLAGYNEQFF.

Remarks on this clone: The sequenced fragment ends 3 residues before the CDR3 boundary, so the rest is inferred from the germline J gene. This sequence joins TRBV28 and TRBJ1-6; 7 positions agree with TRBD1. J gave up 9 bases and V 5 bases, and 7 bases lay outside the gene matches. From germline, CDR1 is MDHEN and CDR2 SYDVKM. This CDR3 is 14 amino acids long. CDR3 DNA (partial): TGTGCCAGCAGTACCGACAGGGAGGGTTCACCC. Amino acid sequence: CASSTDREGSP. The complete CDR3 protein is CASSTDREGSPLHF.

Concerning this clone itself: Read data end 3 residues before the CDR3 end; the end is taken from the germline J gene. J is TRBJ1-1 and V is TRBV4-1; D is ambiguous. This CDR3 has 13 amino acids. The germline gives CDR1 MGHRA, CDR2 YSYEKL. The V end lost 0 bases, the J end lost 4 bases, and 6 bases lay between the germline ends. CDR3 DNA (partial): TGCGCCAGCAGCCAAGATCGGGGCACTGAA. As protein: CASSQDRGTE. The entire CDR3 reads CASSQDRGTEAFF.

A remark on this clone: The observed sequence ends 3 residues before the CDR3 terminus, with the missing tail filled in from the germline J gene. The chain combines TRBV10-3 with TRBJ1-2, with a weak D call TRBD1 (5 bases). Deletions cut 5 bases from V and 6 bases from J, with 10 bases between. This CDR3 is built from 12 residues. Germline V gene lookup returns CDR1 ENHRY and CDR2 SYGVKD. The CDR3: CAISSVGDGYTF. The CDR3 DNA, read in part, is TGTGCCATCAGTTCGGTAGGGGATGGC.

CDR3 sequence reads: CASSLRVGGNSPLFF. The CDR3 bases that were read are TGTGCCAGCAGCTTACGAGTAGGGGGAAATTCACCA. This chain links TRBV7-9 with TRBJ1-4; tentatively, D is TRBD1 (6 bases). Read sequence stops 3 residues before the CDR3 end, and the germline J gene provides the missing end. CDR1 is SEHNR and CDR2 is FQNEAQ in the germline V gene (reference sequence). The CDR3 is 15 amino acids.

Concerning this clone itself: Read data end 3 residues before the CDR3 end; the end is taken from the germline J gene. V and J are TRBV5-1 and TRBJ2-1; maybe TRBD2 (6 bases). The CDR3 has 17 amino acids. CDR1 is SGHRS and CDR2 is YFSETQ in the germline V gene. The V end was cut by 3 bases, the J end by 7 bases, with 23 bases between. CDR3 protein: CASSWPSGRAGRNEQFF. CDR3 DNA (partial): TGCGCCAGCAGCTGGCCCTCGGGGCGGGCGGGGAGAAATGAG. The full variable domain, in which reference TRBV5-1 and TRBJ2-1 provide the parts outside the CDR3, is KAGVTQTPRYLIKTRGQQVTLSCSPISGHRSVSWYQQTPGQGLQFLFEYFSETQRNKGNFPGRFSGRQFSNSRSEMNVSTLELGDSALYLCASSWPSGRAGRNEQFFGPGTRLTVL.

A word on this clone: The observed sequence ends 3 residues before the CDR3 terminus, with the missing tail filled in from the germline J gene. V usage is TRBV19 and J usage is TRBJ2-3; a weak D match, TRBD2 (5 bases). CDR1 and CDR2 (germline): LNHDA, SQIVND (reference sequence). CDR3 length: 14 residues. The ends were cut back, 1 base at V and 5 bases at J, with 10 bases in the middle. The CDR3 reads CASSIVTAGDTQYF. CDR3 bases read: TGTGCCAGTAGTATAGTTACGGCGGGAGATACG.

Concerning this clone itself: Sequencing ends 3 residues short of the CDR3 end; the germline J gene provides the rest. The chain recombines TRBV4-1 with TRBJ2-7; 7 bases agree with TRBD1. This CDR3 has 14 amino acids. Germline V lookup: CDR1 MGHRA, CDR2 YSYEKL. The J segment lost 5 bases and the V segment lost 5 bases, leaving 9 bases of the junction unmatched. The covered CDR3 bases are TGCGCCAGCAGCTCTACGACAGGGATACACGAG. Translating gives CASSSTTGIHE. The complete CDR3 reads CASSSTTGIHEQYF.

This chain's CDR3 is CASSINTGGTEAFF. The DNA read from the CDR3 is TGTGCCAGCAGCATAAATACAGGGGGTACTGAA. This chain joins TRBV7-9 and TRBJ1-1; 8 bases match TRBD1. From the germline J gene comes the end of the CDR3, since the read stops 3 residues before it. Germline V gene sequence: CDR1 SEHNR, CDR2 FQNEAQ (reference sequence). Unmatched junction bases numbered 7, after V lost 5 bases and J lost 5 bases. CDR3 length: 14 residues.

Regarding this clone: The sequence runs out 3 residues before the end of the CDR3; the remainder is reconstructed from the germline J gene. The V and J genes are TRBV7-9 and TRBJ1-2; D uncertain. From germline, CDR1 is SEHNR and CDR2 FQNEAQ (reference sequence). The V gene lost 6 bases and the J gene lost 4 bases, with 15 bases spanning the gap. The CDR3 totals 14 residues. The CDR3 region is CASSTSFGVYGYTF. The sequenced CDR3 bases are TGTGCCAGCAGTACTTCCTTCGGGGTCTATGGC.

As to this clone: At one end the junction does not follow the germline gene, possibly because of a read error. Read sequence stops 3 residues before the CDR3 end, and the germline J gene provides the missing end. Other DNA variants within this sample encode the same CDR3. V and J are TRBV29-1 and TRBJ1-3, with D unresolved. This CDR3 region has 13 residues. Germline V gene data show CDR1 as SQVTM and CDR2 as ANQGSEA. CDR3 bases read: TGCAGCGTTGGCCTGGAGGCGGGAAACACG. It translates to CSVGLEAGNT. The full CDR3 is CSVGLEAGNTIYF.

Notes on this clone: The CDR3 is cut off 3 residues early in the read; its end comes from the germline J gene. The chain recombines TRBV7-9 with TRBJ1-5; perhaps TRBD1 as D (5 bases). CDR1 is SEHNR and CDR2 is FQNEAQ in the germline V gene (reference sequence). The CDR3 loop spans 14 amino acids. Trimming took 3 bases from V and 6 from J, leaving 12 bases between them. CDR3 amino acids: CASSFGFQGQPQHF. CDR3 bases read: TGTGCCAGCAGCTTTGGTTTCCAGGGTCAGCCC.

As for this clone: Read sequence stops 3 residues before the CDR3 end, and the germline J gene provides the missing end. The J gene is TRBJ2-3, the V gene TRBV24-1, with D possibly TRBD2 on 6 matching bases. CDR1 is KGHDR, CDR2 SFDVKD, per germline. The CDR3 loop spans 16 amino acids. Trimming took 0 bases from V and 5 from J, leaving 14 bases between them. The chain's CDR3 is CATSDLRFGGEDTQYF. Incomplete CDR3 DNA: TGTGCCACCAGTGATTTGAGGTTCGGCGGGGAAGATACG.

Regarding this clone: Sequencing ends 3 residues short of the CDR3 end; the germline J gene provides the rest. V and J are TRBV6-1 and TRBJ1-1; 7 bases are a match to TRBD1. CDR1 and CDR2 (germline): MNHNS, SASEGT. V trimming: 4 bases; J trimming: 5 bases; junction bases outside the gene matches: 4. The CDR3 contains 13 residues. CDR3 bases read: TGTGCCAGCAGTGCAGGGGGGAGGACTGAA. This encodes CASSAGGRTE. The full CDR3 reads CASSAGGRTEAFF.

Of note for this clone: The sequenced fragment ends 3 residues before the CDR3 boundary, so the rest is inferred from the germline J gene. V gene TRBV20-1 combines with J gene TRBJ1-5; D is possibly TRBD1 (5 bases). CDR3 length equals 14 residues. The V end was cut by 3 bases, the J end by 0 bases, with 9 bases between. Germline assignment: CDR1 DFQATT and CDR2 SNEGSKA (reference sequence). The part of the CDR3 DNA that was read is TGCAGTGCTAGCGCGACAGATAGCAATCAGCCC. Amino acids: CSASATDSNQP. Given in full, the CDR3 is CSASATDSNQPQHF.

As for this clone: The CDR3 end lies 3 residues beyond the end of the read and is filled in from the germline J gene. The J gene is TRBJ2-3, the V gene TRBV5-1; possibly TRBD2 for D (5 bases). In germline, CDR1 is SGHRS, CDR2 YFSETQ. Between the trimmed V and J ends, which lost 2 bases and 7 bases, there was a span of 11 bases. The length of the CDR3 is 13 residues. CDR3 DNA (partial): TGCGCCAGCAGCTTCGAGGGCCTAAATACG. Its translation is CASSFEGLNT. The whole CDR3 is CASSFEGLNTQYF.

This clone counts as medium-sized by frequency. The read ends 3 residues before the CDR3 terminus; that terminus is restored from the germline J gene. V is TRBV5-5 and J is TRBJ1-4; D gene uncertain. Germline lookup yields CDR1 SGHKS and CDR2 YYEKEE (reference sequence). V was pared by 2 bases and J by 4 bases, with 9 bases between. The CDR3 has 14 residues. The sequenced part of the CDR3 DNA is TGTGCCAGCAGCTTTTGGCTCCTTAATGAAAAA. Protein: CASSFWLLNEK. The whole CDR3 reads CASSFWLLNEKLFF.

Concerning this clone itself: The read gets to within 3 residues of the CDR3 end, and the germline J gene fills in the rest. The rearrangement uses TRBV2 and TRBJ2-7; D perhaps matches TRBD1 (5 bases). The ends were cut back, 2 bases at V and 2 bases at J, with 7 bases in the middle. The CDR3 is 13 residues long. The germline gives CDR1 SNHLY, CDR2 FYNNEI. The CDR3 bases that were read are TGTGCCAGCAGTGAATACAGGACCTACGAG. Protein sequence: CASSEYRTYE. The entire CDR3 is CASSEYRTYEQYF.

Comment on this clone: The CDR3 goes on 3 residues after the read ends, and that part is filled in from the germline J gene. The chain uses TRBV6-1 and TRBJ2-3, with D tentatively TRBD1 (5 bases). V was pared by 3 bases and J by 2 bases, with 9 bases between. The CDR3 runs 14 residues. Per the germline V gene, CDR1 is MNHNS and CDR2 is SASEGT. CDR3 sequence: CASSELTATDTQYF. CDR3 DNA (partial): TGTGCCAGCAGTGAGTTGACAGCCACAGATACG.

The CDR3: CASSALAGSTDTQYF. The sequenced CDR3 bases are TGCGCCAGCAGCGCCTTAGCGGGAAGCACAGATACG. This chain links TRBV5-1 with TRBJ2-3; 8 nucleotides match TRBD2. The observed sequence ends 3 residues before the CDR3 terminus, with the missing tail filled in from the germline J gene. CDR3 length equals 15 residues. CDR1 is SGHRS and CDR2 is YFSETQ in the germline V gene. Trimming at V came to 4 bases and at J to 0 bases, leaving 4 bases not matched to a gene.

A word on this clone: Read sequence stops 3 residues before the CDR3 end, and the germline J gene provides the missing end. The rearrangement uses TRBV5-4 and TRBJ2-2; the D gene is possibly TRBD2 (5 bases). Germline lookup yields CDR1 SGHNT and CDR2 YYREEE (reference sequence). The CDR3 has 15 amino acids. V lost 2 bases and J 4 bases, leaving 12 bases between the germline ends. The CDR3 sequence is CASSFLADFTGELFF. Incomplete CDR3 DNA: TGTGCCAGCAGCTTCCTAGCAGACTTCACCGGGGAG.

Concerning this clone: The read falls 3 residues short of the CDR3 end, and the missing part is taken from the germline J gene. The rearrangement uses TRBV5-4 and TRBJ2-1; TRBD2 matches 7 bases. V shed 6 bases and J 5 bases; nucleotides not matched to a gene: 5. Germline-derived CDR1 and CDR2 are SGHNT and YYREEE (reference sequence). The CDR3 covers 13 residues. The sequenced CDR3 bases are TGTGCCAGCAAACCCGGGACTAACAATGAG. Translation: CASKPGTNNE. The whole CDR3 reads CASKPGTNNEQFF. The full variable domain, rest sourced from reference TRBV5-4 and TRBJ2-1, is ETGVTQSPTHLIKTRGQQVTLRCSSQSGHNTVSWYQQALGQGPQFIFQYYREEENGRGNFPPRFSGLQFPNYSSELNVNALELDDSALYLCASKPGTNNEQFFGPGTRLTVL.